The entry that follows covers one T cell receptor (beta chain) sequence. The antigen is unknown. Unmatched junction bases numbered 7, after V lost 0 bases and J lost 7 bases. This CDR3 has 16 residues. CDR1 and CDR2 from the germline V gene are LGHNA and YSLEER. This record comes from a study of cytomegalovirus exposure and HLA in healthy donors. Whole-study findings and limits: The study flagged 150 to 200 TCR beta chains as cytomegalovirus-associated.

In the PCR, 60 Vbeta and 13 Jbeta primers were used. Some clones are missing from TCRdb's copy, which holds only in-frame ones; the method was immunoSEQ multiplex PCR. The data show roughly 100,000 clones, 76% seen once. This TCR derives from a man aged 40-50 years in good health and CMV-seropositive. The chain has TRBV4-3 and TRBJ1-2; 11 nucleotides line up with TRBD1. Sequencing was performed on PBMCs. CDR3 nucleotides: TGCGCCAGCAGCCAAGATCTCGGACAGGGGGCGCGTGGCTACACCTTC. This gives the protein CASSQDLGQGARGYTF.